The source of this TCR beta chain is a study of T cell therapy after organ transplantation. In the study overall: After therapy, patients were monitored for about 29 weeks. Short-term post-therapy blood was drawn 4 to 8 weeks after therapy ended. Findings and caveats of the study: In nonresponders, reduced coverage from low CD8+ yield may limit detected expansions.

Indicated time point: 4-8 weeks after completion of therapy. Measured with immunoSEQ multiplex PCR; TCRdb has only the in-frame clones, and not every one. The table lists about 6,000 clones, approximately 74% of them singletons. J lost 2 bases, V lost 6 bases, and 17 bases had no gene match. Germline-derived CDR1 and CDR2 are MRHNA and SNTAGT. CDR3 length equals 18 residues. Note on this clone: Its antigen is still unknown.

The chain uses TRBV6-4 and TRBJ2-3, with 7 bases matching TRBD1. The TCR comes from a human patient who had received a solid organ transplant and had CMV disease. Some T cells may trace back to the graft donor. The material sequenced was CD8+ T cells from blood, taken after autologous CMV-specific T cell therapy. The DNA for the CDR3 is TGTGCCAGCAGCCCTGGGACAGCTTCTACACCATACACAGATACGCAGTATTTT. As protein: CASSPGTASTPYTDTQYF.